This T cell receptor (beta chain) was captured in a study of cytomegalovirus exposure and HLA in healthy donors. Study-wide points: The study recorded 150 to 200 TCR beta chains that were cytomegalovirus-associated.

This CDR3 has 14 residues. The V and J ends lost 0 bases and 4 bases respectively, with 10 bases between them. Germline V lookup: CDR1 SGDLS, CDR2 YYNGEE. Separate from the approximately 670-subject first cohort was the roughly 120-subject validation cohort, to which the donors belonged. Using immunoSEQ multiplex PCR, the repertoire was profiled, and TCRdb retains in-frame clones only, with some absent. The sample has a few hundred thousand clones, about nine tenths seen once. Worth noting for this clone: Its antigen is unknown.

Sequencing input: PBMCs. The sequence came from a woman in her twenties or thirties in good health and CMV-seronegative. The chain is built from TRBV9 and TRBJ1-1; a weak D match, TRBD1 (6 bases). The CDR3 spells CASSVDGGVTEAFF. DNA of the CDR3: TGTGCCAGCAGCGTAGACGGGGGCGTCACTGAAGCTTTCTTT.